The 20 T cell receptor beta chains below were found in one sample sequenced in a study of T cell changes during pregnancy in multiple sclerosis. Sequencing used immunoSEQ multiplex PCR; TCRdb keeps in-frame clones, though not all of them. The table includes over 90,000 clones, around 93% detected once. The input for sequencing was peripheral blood, taken after pregnancy. The receptors were gathered from a female donor with multiple sclerosis, enrolled in a pregnancy study.

V and J are TRBV30 and TRBJ1-2; D is unresolved. The CDR3 totals 17 residues. The germline CDR1 and CDR2 sequences are GTSNPN and SVGIG (reference sequence). Trimming took off 2 bases at V and 3 bases at J, with 22 bases between the two ends. The CDR3 loop reads CAWSNLREGKKHYGYTF. The DNA for the CDR3 is TGTGCCTGGAGTAACCTAAGAGAGGGAAAGAAGCACTATGGCTACACCTTC.

V gene TRBV7-9 combines with J gene TRBJ2-5; TRBD1 matches 9 bases. The CDR3 loop spans 16 amino acids. Germline CDR1 is SEHNR and CDR2 is FQNEAQ (reference sequence). V dropped 4 bases and J dropped 2; count of bases not matched to a gene: 8. This CDR3 reads CASSSGTGFPQETQYF. The CDR3 coding sequence is TGTGCCAGCAGCTCGGGGACAGGGTTTCCGCAAGAGACCCAGTACTTC.

The chain recombines TRBV5-1 with TRBJ2-3, with a possible D match to TRBD1 (5 bases). Deletions cut 6 bases from V and 2 bases from J, with 16 bases between. CDR1 is SGHRS and CDR2 is YFSETQ in the germline V gene. CDR3 size: 15 residues. CDR3 in DNA: TGCGCCAGCACACCCTCAGGGTCCTACACAGATACGCAGTATTTT. It codes for CASTPSGSYTDTQYF.

The rearrangement uses TRBV7-8 and TRBJ2-2, with TRBD2 identical over 7 bases. The CDR3 covers 14 residues. The junction had 1 base not matched to a gene; V was cut back by 3 bases and J by 3 bases. In germline, CDR1 is SGHVS, CDR2 FQNEAQ. CDR3 nucleotides: TGTGCCAGCAGCTTTACTAGCGACACCGGGGAGCTGTTTTTT. Encoded protein: CASSFTSDTGELFF.

This rearrangement joins TRBV6-1 to TRBJ2-1; D unresolved. The CDR3 sequence is 13 residues long. Germline V gives CDR1 MNHNS, CDR2 SASEGT. Trimming removed 10 bases from V and 4 bases from J, with 14 bases in between. The CDR3 here is CATSSRAYNEQFF. CDR3 nucleotide sequence: TGTGCCACGAGCTCTAGAGCGTACAATGAGCAGTTCTTC.

The chain recombines TRBV6-5 with TRBJ2-7; a weak D match, TRBD2 (5 bases). The CDR3 has 15 amino acids. Trimming removed 5 bases from V and 3 bases from J, with 17 bases in between. The germline gives CDR1 MNHEY, CDR2 SVGAGI. The CDR3 region has the DNA TGTGCCAGCAGTCCCCGAGTGGGAGAGCTCTACGAGCAGTACTTC. Amino acid sequence: CASSPRVGELYEQYF.

The CDR3 loop is CAWSYGNTEAFF. In nucleotides, the CDR3 is TGTGCCTGGAGTTACGGGAATACTGAAGCTTTCTTT. The V and J genes are TRBV30 and TRBJ1-1; D call uncertain. The germline V gene encodes CDR1 GTSNPN and CDR2 SVGIG (reference sequence). V was pared by 2 bases and J by 5 bases, with 9 bases between. The CDR3 extends over 12 amino acids.

The CDR3 DNA follows: TGTGCCAGCAGGCCATTTGGCGGGCAAAATACGCAGTATTTT. Its protein product is CASRPFGGQNTQYF. The chain links TRBV5-5 to TRBJ2-3, with a tentative D call TRBD2 (5 bases). Trimming took off 5 bases at V and 7 bases at J, with 17 bases between the two ends. The CDR3 runs to 14 residues. The V gene's germline CDR1 is SGHKS and CDR2 YYEKEE (reference sequence).

The chain carries TRBV19 and TRBJ2-1; 9 bases align to TRBD2. CDR3 size: 15 residues. Germline V lookup: CDR1 LNHDA, CDR2 SQIVND (reference sequence). With V trimmed by 5 bases and J by 0 bases, 2 bases remained unmatched. The CDR3 region is CASSRSGSSYNEQFF. CDR3 DNA sequence: TGTGCCAGTAGTCGTAGCGGGAGCTCCTACAATGAGCAGTTCTTC.

The chain recombines TRBV21-1 with TRBJ2-7; the DNA was not compared with TRBD2, the D call given in the table. TRBV21-1 is given as a pseudogene. The CDR3 extends over 15 amino acids. CDR3 in DNA: TGTGCCAGCAGCGTTAACCGGGTTGTTTCCTACGAGCAGTACTTC. Its protein is CASSVNRVVSYEQYF.

The V and J genes are TRBV27 and TRBJ2-7; 7 bases map to TRBD1. The trim removed 4 bases at V and 3 bases at J, leaving 9 bases unmatched. The CDR3 spans 15 residues. The germline V gene has CDR1 MNHEY and CDR2 SMNVEV (reference sequence). CDR3 amino acids: CASSSRQGRNYEQYF. CDR3 DNA sequence: TGTGCCAGCAGTTCACGACAGGGCCGGAACTACGAGCAGTACTTC.

This sequence joins TRBV19 and TRBJ2-1; 10 bases match TRBD2. Germline V gene sequence: CDR1 LNHDA, CDR2 SQIVND (reference sequence). This CDR3 comprises 16 residues. After removal of 7 bases from V and 6 bases from J, the junction contained 12 bases not matched to a gene. The CDR3 region has the DNA TGTGCCAGTAAGGAAGGTAGGACTAGCGGAGGCAATGAGCAGTTCTTC. Its translation: CASKEGRTSGGNEQFF.

The rearrangement links TRBV9 to TRBJ2-5; 7 bases are shared with TRBD2. Losses at the gene ends were 0 bases for V and 4 bases for J; bases not matched to a gene: 9. Germline-derived CDR1 and CDR2 are SGDLS and YYNGEE. The CDR3 length is 16 residues. CDR3 amino acids: CASSVGGLPGGETQYF. The DNA for the CDR3 is TGTGCCAGCAGCGTAGGGGGACTACCTGGCGGAGAGACCCAGTACTTC.

This clone was found a few times. The chain uses TRBV28 and TRBJ1-5; TRBD1 might be the D (5 bases). V shed 2 bases and J shed 6 bases, with 14 bases lying between them. Per germline, CDR1 MDHEN and CDR2 SYDVKM. The CDR3 sequence is 15 residues long. The CDR3 sequence is CASSLGAGLIQPQHF. DNA for the CDR3: TGTGCCAGCAGTTTAGGGGCAGGGCTGATTCAGCCCCAGCATTTT.

The gene calls are TRBV6-1 and TRBJ2-1, with TRBD1 as a possible D gene (5 bases). V was cut by 1 base and J by 12 bases, with 16 bases left in between. Germline V gives CDR1 MNHNS, CDR2 SASEGT. This CDR3 has 14 amino acids. Here the CDR3 reads CASSEEVRVRGQFF. CDR3 DNA sequence: TGTGCCAGCAGTGAAGAGGTCAGGGTAAGGGGGCAGTTCTTC.

V gene TRBV7-2 combines with J gene TRBJ1-4; 7 positions agree with TRBD1. In germline, CDR1 is SGHTA, CDR2 FQGNSA. The CDR3 is 16 amino acids. The V segment lost 1 base and the J segment 7 bases; nucleotides outside the gene matches: 9. DNA of the CDR3: TGTGCCAGCAGCTTAGGACGACAGGGCTTTAGTGAAAAACTGTTTTTT. Translated: CASSLGRQGFSEKLFF.

The CDR3 region has the DNA TGTGCCAGCAGAAAATATAGCAATCAGCCCCAGCATTTT. It encodes CASRKYSNQPQHF. The chain couples TRBV27 to TRBJ1-5; D not resolved. V was pared by 6 bases and J by 0 bases, with 6 bases between. CDR3 length: 13 residues. The germline V gene has CDR1 MNHEY and CDR2 SMNVEV (reference sequence).

The chain joins TRBV5-1 to TRBJ2-4; 10 bases align to TRBD2. The V and J ends lost 0 bases and 8 bases, in that order; junction bases with no gene match: 8. The CDR3 contains 16 residues. CDR1 is SGHRS and CDR2 is YFSETQ in the germline V gene. The CDR3 protein is CASSLAAAGGKYIQYF. CDR3 bases: TGCGCCAGCAGCTTGGCCGCAGCGGGAGGGAAATACATTCAGTACTTC.

The DNA of the CDR3 is TGCGCCAGCAGCGGAGGAGCCCCGCCGCAGCGGTACTCCTACGAGCAGTACTTC. It codes for CASSGGAPPQRYSYEQYF. The chain couples TRBV5-1 to TRBJ2-7, with a weak D call TRBD2 (5 bases). This CDR3 spans 18 amino acids. Trimming cost V 4 bases and J 0 bases, with 23 bases left between them. Germline CDR1 reads SGHRS; CDR2 reads YFSETQ.

This CDR3 reads CASSPPGAAAYEQYF. The CDR3 region has the DNA TGTGCCAGCAGCCCACCTGGGGCGGCCGCCTACGAGCAGTACTTC. The chain is built from TRBV5-4 and TRBJ2-7, with D possibly TRBD1 on 5 matching bases. The CDR3 consists of 15 residues. CDR1 and CDR2 (germline): SGHNT, YYREEE (reference sequence). Trimming left V 4 bases short and J 2 bases short, with 16 bases between.